These 29 T cell receptor beta chains came from one sample sequenced in a study of spatial heterogeneity in lung cancer. MiXCR, run by TCRdb on the 5' RACE reads, gives a single entry per CDR3 protein. The table includes 40,000 or so distinct CDR3 sequences, approximately 3.1% detected once. Stated time point: sample taken at primary tumor resection. The specimen was normal lung tissue next to the tumor, collected at surgery. The receptors shown here come from a male donor with early-stage non-small cell lung cancer.

The table lists this clonotype with many counts. V and J are TRBV29-1 and TRBJ1-2; a weak D match, TRBD1 (6 bases). CDR1 is SQVTM, CDR2 ANQGSEA, per germline. CDR3 size: 15 residues. Between the trimmed V and J ends, which lost 6 bases and 6 bases, there was a span of 23 bases. For the CDR3, the DNA is TGCAGCGTCGATTTCGGGGCGGGGGCGTCAAATGGCTACACCTTC. Amino acids: CSVDFGAGASNGYTF.

This clonotype was picked up many times. The genes are TRBV7-6 and TRBJ2-3, with D hard to call. The CDR3 runs to 15 residues. V dropped 4 bases and J dropped 3 bases, with 14 bases sitting between them. The V gene's germline CDR1 is SGHVS and CDR2 FNYEAQ. For the CDR3, the DNA is TGTGCCAGCAGCTCCTCACCTAGTCCGACAGATACGCAGTATTTT. Its translation is CASSSSPSPTDTQYF.

This clonotype showed up just a few times. This sequence joins TRBV7-3 and TRBJ2-2; D not resolved. The CDR3 runs to 14 residues. Germline values: CDR1 SGHTA, CDR2 FQGTGA. V lost 8 bases to trimming and J lost 0 bases, with 10 bases between them. CDR3 loop: CASSMSPNTGELFF. The CDR3 coding sequence is TGTGCCAGCTCGATGTCCCCGAACACCGGGGAGCTGTTTTTT. Looking up the rest from reference TRBV7-3 and TRBJ2-2 gives the full variable domain: GAGVSQTPSNKVTEKGKYVELRCDPISGHTALYWYRQSLGQGPEFLIYFQGTGAADDSGLPNDRFFAVRPEGSVSTLKIQRTERGDSAVYLCASSMSPNTGELFFGEGSRLTVL.

This clonotype has a count of ten or more. The chain has TRBV20-1 and TRBJ1-5; D gene uncertain. V was trimmed by 1 base and J by 5 bases, leaving 9 bases between them. The CDR3 covers 13 residues. Germline CDR1 and CDR2: DFQATT and SNEGSKA (reference sequence). CDR3 amino acids: CSARVGDYQPQHF. The CDR3 nucleotides read TGCAGTGCTAGAGTGGGTGACTATCAGCCCCAGCATTTT.

This clonotype was seen ten or more times. This chain connects TRBV12-3 or TRBV12-4 to TRBJ1-1; TRBD1 might be the D (6 bases). V was trimmed by 6 bases and J by 11 bases, leaving 13 bases between them. The CDR3 runs 11 residues. CDR3 bases: TGTGCCAGCAGCCCCGGGACACCCGCTTTCTTT. As protein: CASSPGTPAFF.

This clonotype was counted a few times. The rearrangement joins TRBV7-9 to TRBJ2-7; D is tentatively TRBD1 or TRBD2 (5 bases each). The V end lost 1 base, the J end lost 7 bases, and 8 bases lay between the germline ends. This CDR3 spans 12 amino acids. Germline CDR1 reads SEHNR; CDR2 reads FQNEAQ (reference sequence). As DNA, the CDR3 is TGTGCCAGCAGCTTAGGAGGGGATGAGCAGTACTTC. It encodes CASSLGGDEQYF.

This clonotype was found many times. This sequence joins TRBV2 and TRBJ1-6, with D unclear. The V gene lost 7 bases and the J gene lost 7 bases, with 17 bases spanning the gap. This CDR3 has 15 amino acids. Germline CDR1 and CDR2: SNHLY and FYNNEI. The CDR3 DNA is TGTGCCAGCATAAAAGAGGATAGAGGAAATTCACCCCTCCACTTT. Residues: CASIKEDRGNSPLHF.

This clonotype was seen many times. V usage is TRBV6-5 and J usage is TRBJ1-6, with a weak D call TRBD1 (6 bases). The CDR3 extends over 14 amino acids. Germline CDR1 and CDR2: MNHEY and SVGAGI. V lost 4 bases to trimming and J lost 9 bases, with 13 bases between them. The CDR3 DNA follows: TGTGCCAGCAGTTTCACAGGGAGGGGTTCACCCCTCCACTTT. Translating it yields CASSFTGRGSPLHF.

At least ten counts were recorded for this clonotype. The chain couples TRBV21-1 to TRBJ2-1; the table's D call, TRBD1, has no DNA check behind it. TRBV21-1 is classified as a pseudogene. This CDR3 comprises 18 residues. Written as DNA, the CDR3 is TGTGCCAGCAGCAATAGGGGTTACAACTTCTCCGCCTACAATGAGCAGTTCTTC. It encodes CASSNRGYNFSAYNEQFF.

This clonotype has a handful of counts. The CDR3 sequence: CASSPGYLGGGELFF. CDR3 bases: TGTGCCAGCTCCCCGGGGTACTTGGGGGGCGGGGAGCTGTTTTTT. This chain links TRBV12-3 or TRBV12-4 with TRBJ2-2, with D possibly TRBD2 on 6 matching bases. Trimming shortened V by 8 bases and J by 7 bases, and 20 bases separated the two germline ends. The CDR3 totals 15 residues.

The chain links TRBV2 to TRBJ2-3, with D perhaps matching TRBD2 (6 bases). Looked up from germline, CDR1 is SNHLY and CDR2 is FYNNEI. Trimming removed 6 bases at V and 2 bases at J, with 15 bases between. CDR3 size: 15 residues. CDR3 DNA sequence: TGTGCCAGCAGGGGAGGCGGTCCGACCACAGATACGCAGTATTTT. Its translation is CASRGGGPTTDTQYF. The whole variable domain, filled in from reference TRBV2 and TRBJ2-3, reads EPEVTQTPSHQVTQMGQEVILRCVPISNHLYFYWYRQILGQKVEFLVSFYNNEISEKSEIFDDQFSVERPDGSNFTLKIRSTKLEDSAMYFCASRGGGPTTDTQYFGPGTRLTVL.

CDR3 nucleotide sequence: TGCGCCAGCAGCTTGGCCCCGGCGGATACTAGCACAGATACGCAGTATTTT. Residues: CASSLAPADTSTDTQYF. The rearrangement links TRBV5-1 to TRBJ2-3, with D unresolved. In germline, CDR1 is SGHRS, CDR2 YFSETQ. The CDR3 runs 17 residues. Trimming shortened V by 0 bases and J by 0 bases, and 14 bases separated the two germline ends.

This clonotype was observed at least ten times. The chain is built from TRBV2 and TRBJ1-5; D gene uncertain. Between the trimmed V and J ends, which lost 5 bases and 6 bases, there was a span of 8 bases. Germline CDR1 reads SNHLY; CDR2 reads FYNNEI. The CDR3 runs 12 residues. The CDR3 nucleotides read TGTGCCAGCAGTCTAGAAGGTCAGCCCCAGCATTTT. As protein: CASSLEGQPQHF.

Many counts were recorded for this clonotype. The chain carries TRBV20-1 and TRBJ2-3; 8 bases match TRBD2. J was trimmed by 0 bases and V by 6 bases; bases with no gene match: 8. CDR1 DFQATT and CDR2 SNEGSKA come from the germline V gene (reference sequence). The CDR3 has 15 amino acids. CDR3 DNA sequence: TGCAGTGCGCCGACTAGCGCCTCTAGCACAGATACGCAGTATTTT. It translates to CSAPTSASSTDTQYF.

This clonotype was seen many times. The chain joins TRBV7-2 to TRBJ1-2; perhaps TRBD1 as D (5 bases). From germline, CDR1 is SGHTA and CDR2 FQGNSA. The length of the CDR3 is 15 residues. V was pared by 6 bases and J by 3 bases, with 17 bases between. The CDR3 coding sequence is TGTGCCAGCAGTTTCCGGGACCCAACGCACTATGGCTACACCTTC. This encodes CASSFRDPTHYGYTF.

Only a few counts were recorded for this clonotype. The gene calls are TRBV27 and TRBJ2-4; 8 bases are a match to TRBD2. CDR1 and CDR2 (germline): MNHEY, SMNVEV (reference sequence). With 5 bases clipped from V and 9 bases from J, the junction kept 12 bases outside the gene matches. The CDR3 sequence is 15 residues long. This CDR3 is CASSGTEREYGIQYF. CDR3 bases: TGTGCCAGCAGTGGGACTGAGCGGGAGTACGGCATTCAGTACTTC.

The chain recombines TRBV30 with TRBJ1-1; 7 bases are a match to TRBD1. The CDR3 extends over 14 amino acids. Germline assignment: CDR1 GTSNPN and CDR2 SVGIG (reference sequence). J was trimmed by 6 bases and V by 3 bases; bases with no gene match: 10. The CDR3 protein is CAWRRGDRVAEAFF. CDR3 nucleotide sequence: TGTGCCTGGAGAAGGGGTGACAGGGTGGCTGAAGCTTTCTTT.

This clonotype was recorded many times. The rearrangement uses TRBV28 and TRBJ1-5; D gene unclear. V was shortened by 3 bases and J by 5 bases, with 8 bases between the two germline ends. The CDR3 runs 13 residues. Germline-derived CDR1 and CDR2 are MDHEN and SYDVKM. The CDR3: CASSLGGHQPQHF. DNA of the CDR3: TGTGCCAGCAGTTTGGGAGGGCATCAGCCCCAGCATTTT.

At least ten counts were recorded for this clonotype. This chain connects TRBV5-4 to TRBJ2-1; a weak D match, TRBD2 (5 bases). The CDR3 is 12 residues long. V lost 7 bases and J lost 4, with 9 bases in between. Germline assignment: CDR1 SGHNT and CDR2 YYREEE (reference sequence). In DNA form, the CDR3 reads TGTGCCAGCTCGGGGATTTACAATGAGCAGTTCTTC. Its protein product is CASSGIYNEQFF.

This clonotype was picked up many times. The chain links TRBV27 to TRBJ2-3; 10 positions agree with TRBD1. Per germline, CDR1 MNHEY and CDR2 SMNVEV (reference sequence). The CDR3 is 20 residues long. V was pared by 5 bases and J by 3 bases, with 20 bases of the junction left unmatched. The CDR3 nucleotides read TGTGCCAGCAGTCCCAGGACAGGGGGTTTTGGGGGCCGCGTTACAGATACGCAGTATTTT. Its protein is CASSPRTGGFGGRVTDTQYF.

This clonotype was recorded at least ten times. The chain links TRBV7-3 to TRBJ1-2; no definite D call. Looked up from germline, CDR1 is SGHTA and CDR2 is FQGTGA. This CDR3 has 12 amino acids. The V end was cut by 2 bases, the J end by 10 bases, with 11 bases between. The CDR3: CASSLEGNSYTF. Written as DNA, the CDR3 is TGTGCCAGCAGCTTAGAAGGCAATTCCTACACCTTC.

Ten or more counts support this clonotype. The chain carries TRBV4-3 and TRBJ2-1; D is unresolved. This CDR3 is built from 17 residues. The ends were cut back, 0 bases at V and 4 bases at J, with 16 bases in the middle. The germline gives CDR1 LGHNA, CDR2 YSLEER. The CDR3 DNA sequence: TGCGCCAGCAGCCAAGATGTATCGCGACACCAATACAATGAGCAGTTCTTC. Its protein product is CASSQDVSRHQYNEQFF.

This clonotype was seen repeatedly, ten times or more. The chain combines TRBV7-2 with TRBJ1-1; the D gene is possibly TRBD1 (6 bases). Germline V gene data show CDR1 as SGHTA and CDR2 as FQGNSA. This CDR3 has 15 amino acids. V lost 2 bases and J lost 2, with 12 bases in between. The CDR3 spells CASSLMGGDNTEAFF. As DNA, the CDR3 is TGTGCCAGCAGCTTAATGGGGGGCGACAACACTGAAGCTTTCTTT.

The sample holds many counts of this clonotype. The CDR3 is CASSPTTGENTEAFF. The CDR3, as DNA: TGTGCCAGCAGTCCGACGACGGGGGAGAACACTGAAGCTTTCTTT. The rearrangement links TRBV12-3 or TRBV12-4 to TRBJ1-1; maybe TRBD1 (5 bases). The V and J ends lost 5 bases and 1 base respectively, with 14 bases between them. The CDR3 contains 15 residues.

CDR3 coding DNA: TGCAGTGCCACTCTGGCGGGACAGGGGGTTTTTAACTATGGCTACACCTTC. Translating it yields CSATLAGQGVFNYGYTF. V gene TRBV20-1 combines with J gene TRBJ1-2; 11 nucleotides match TRBD1. V was pared by 6 bases and J by 1 base, with 13 bases of the junction left unmatched. The CDR3 spans 17 residues. Germline V gives CDR1 DFQATT, CDR2 SNEGSKA (reference sequence).

This clonotype was counted many times. The chain links TRBV29-1 to TRBJ1-1; 10 bases align to TRBD1. The CDR3 is made up of 13 amino acids. V dropped 7 bases and J dropped 11; count of bases not matched to a gene: 13. Germline V gene data show CDR1 as SQVTM and CDR2 as ANQGSEA. As DNA, the CDR3 is TGCAGCGGTGAGACAGGGGGCTTTGTCGCGGCTTTCTTT. Residues: CSGETGGFVAAFF.

Relative to its sample, this clonotype is medium-sized. V usage is TRBV12-3 or TRBV12-4 and J usage is TRBJ2-7; possibly TRBD2 for D (5 bases). The V end was cut by 6 bases, the J end by 1 base, with 16 bases between. CDR3 length equals 15 residues. The CDR3 is CASSNTWESSYEQYF. In DNA form, the CDR3 reads TGTGCCAGCAGCAACACCTGGGAGTCATCCTACGAGCAGTACTTC.

This clonotype was recorded many times. This chain uses TRBV5-1 with TRBJ1-6; 9 bases align to TRBD1. V was clipped by 4 bases and J by 9 bases; unmatched bases: 8. The CDR3 covers 15 residues. CDR1 is SGHRS, CDR2 YFSETQ, per germline. DNA of the CDR3: TGCGCCAGCAGCCCCGCCGGGACAGGGATTTCACCCCTCCACTTT. Encoded protein: CASSPAGTGISPLHF.

This clonotype was detected a few times. The chain couples TRBV20-1 to TRBJ2-4; no definite D call. V dropped 5 bases and J dropped 5 bases, with 7 bases sitting between them. Germline V lookup: CDR1 DFQATT, CDR2 SNEGSKA (reference sequence). This CDR3 has 11 residues. CDR3 sequence (DNA): TGCAGTGCTGCACTCGAAAACATTCAGTACTTC. Its translation is CSAALENIQYF.